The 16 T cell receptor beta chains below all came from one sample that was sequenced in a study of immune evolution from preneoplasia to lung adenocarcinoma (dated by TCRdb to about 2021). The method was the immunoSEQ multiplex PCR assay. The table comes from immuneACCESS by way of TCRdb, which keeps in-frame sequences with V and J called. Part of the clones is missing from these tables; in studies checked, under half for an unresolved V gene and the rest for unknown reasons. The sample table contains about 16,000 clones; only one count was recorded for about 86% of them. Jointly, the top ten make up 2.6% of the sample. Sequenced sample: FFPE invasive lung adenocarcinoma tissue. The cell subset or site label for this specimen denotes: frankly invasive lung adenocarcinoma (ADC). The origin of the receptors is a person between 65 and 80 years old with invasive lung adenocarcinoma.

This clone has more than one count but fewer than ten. Here the CDR3 reads CASSLVWGGNYGYTF. Here the CDR3 DNA reads TGTGCCAGCAGCTTGGTTTGGGGGGGGAACTATGGCTACACCTTC. The gene calls are TRBV5-6 and TRBJ1-2; TRBD1 might be the D (5 bases). With 0 bases removed from V and 2 bases from J, the gap between germline ends came to 11 bases. Germline-derived CDR1 and CDR2 are SGHDT and YYEEEE. CDR3 size: 15 residues.

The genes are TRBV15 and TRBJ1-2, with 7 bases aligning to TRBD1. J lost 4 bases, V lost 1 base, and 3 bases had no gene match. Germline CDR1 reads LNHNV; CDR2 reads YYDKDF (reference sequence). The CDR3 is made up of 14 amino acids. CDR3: CATSRAGTAYGYTF. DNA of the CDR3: TGTGCCACCAGCAGAGCCGGGACAGCCTATGGCTACACCTTC.

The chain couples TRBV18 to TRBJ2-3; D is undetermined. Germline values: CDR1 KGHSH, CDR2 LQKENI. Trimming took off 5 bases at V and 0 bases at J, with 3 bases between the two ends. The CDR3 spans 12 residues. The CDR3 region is CASSTSTDTQYF. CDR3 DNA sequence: TGTGCCAGCTCAACTAGCACAGATACGCAGTATTTT.

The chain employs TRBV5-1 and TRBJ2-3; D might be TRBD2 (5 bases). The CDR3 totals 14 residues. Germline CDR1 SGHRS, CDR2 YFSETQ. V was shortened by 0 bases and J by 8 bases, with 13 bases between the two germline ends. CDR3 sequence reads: CASSLGRQSGTQYF. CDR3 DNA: TGCGCCAGCAGCTTGGGTCGGCAGAGCGGTACGCAGTATTTT.

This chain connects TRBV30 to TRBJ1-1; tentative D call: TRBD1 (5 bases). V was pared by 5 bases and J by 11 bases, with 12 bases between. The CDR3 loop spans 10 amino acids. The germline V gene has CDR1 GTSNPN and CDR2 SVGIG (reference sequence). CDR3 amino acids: CAWGTLTAFF. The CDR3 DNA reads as TGTGCCTGGGGGACCTTAACGGCTTTCTTT.

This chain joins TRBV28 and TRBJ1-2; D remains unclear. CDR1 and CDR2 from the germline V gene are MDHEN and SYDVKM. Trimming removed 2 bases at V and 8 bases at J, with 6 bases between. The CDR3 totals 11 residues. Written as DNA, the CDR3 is TGTGCCAGCAGTTTAGGGTTGGGCTACACCTTC. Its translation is CASSLGLGYTF.

The CDR3 DNA follows: TGTGCCAGCAGTGAGGGACTAGCAGTGCACGAGCAGTACTTC. This codes for CASSEGLAVHEQYF. The chain employs TRBV2 and TRBJ2-7, with TRBD2 matching over 9 bases. The CDR3 is made up of 14 amino acids. Germline V gives CDR1 SNHLY, CDR2 FYNNEI. The J segment lost 5 bases and the V segment lost 3 bases, leaving 5 bases of the junction unmatched.

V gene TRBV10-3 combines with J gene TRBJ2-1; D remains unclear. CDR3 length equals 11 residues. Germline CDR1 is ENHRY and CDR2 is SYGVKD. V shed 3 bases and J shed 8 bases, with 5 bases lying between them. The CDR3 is CAISDGDEQFF. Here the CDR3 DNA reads TGTGCCATCAGTGATGGCGATGAGCAGTTCTTC.

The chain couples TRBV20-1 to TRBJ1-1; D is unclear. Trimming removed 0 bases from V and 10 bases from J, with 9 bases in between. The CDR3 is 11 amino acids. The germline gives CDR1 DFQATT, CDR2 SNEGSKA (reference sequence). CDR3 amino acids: CSAREPNGAFF. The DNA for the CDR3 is TGCAGTGCTAGAGAGCCCAATGGAGCTTTCTTT.

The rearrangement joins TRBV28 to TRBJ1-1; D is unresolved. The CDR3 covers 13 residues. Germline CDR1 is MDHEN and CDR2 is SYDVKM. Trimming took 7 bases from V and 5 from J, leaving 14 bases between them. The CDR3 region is CASMVAVGTEAFF. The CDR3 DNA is TGTGCCAGCATGGTCGCAGTGGGGACTGAAGCTTTCTTT.

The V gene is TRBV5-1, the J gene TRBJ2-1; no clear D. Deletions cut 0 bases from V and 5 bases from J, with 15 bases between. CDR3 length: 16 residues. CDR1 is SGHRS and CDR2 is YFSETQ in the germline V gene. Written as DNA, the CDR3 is TGCGCCAGCAGCTTGGCCCCGGCCTCAGCCCACAATGAGCAGTTCTTC. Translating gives CASSLAPASAHNEQFF.

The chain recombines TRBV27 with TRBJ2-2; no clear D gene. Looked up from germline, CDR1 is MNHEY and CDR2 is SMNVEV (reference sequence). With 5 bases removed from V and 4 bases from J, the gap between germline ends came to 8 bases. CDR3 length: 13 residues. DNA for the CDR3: TGTGCCAGCAGTGCTCTAGTCACCGGGGAGCTGTTTTTT. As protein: CASSALVTGELFF.

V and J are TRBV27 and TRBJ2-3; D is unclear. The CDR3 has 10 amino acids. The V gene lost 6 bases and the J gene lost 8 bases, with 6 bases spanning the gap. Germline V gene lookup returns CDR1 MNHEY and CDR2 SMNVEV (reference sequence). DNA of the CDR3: TGTGCCAGCAGACCGAGTACGCAGTATTTT. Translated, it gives CASRPSTQYF.

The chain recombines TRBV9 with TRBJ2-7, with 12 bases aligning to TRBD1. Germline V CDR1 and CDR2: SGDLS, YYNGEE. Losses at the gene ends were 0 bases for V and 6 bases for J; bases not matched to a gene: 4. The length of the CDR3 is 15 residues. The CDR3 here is CASSVAGTGGAEQYF. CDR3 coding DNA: TGTGCCAGCAGCGTAGCCGGGACAGGGGGCGCCGAGCAGTACTTC. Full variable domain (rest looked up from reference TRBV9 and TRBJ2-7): DSGVTQTPKHLITATGQRVTLRCSPRSGDLSVYWYQQSLDQGLQFLIQYYNGEERAKGNILERFSAQQFPDLHSELNLSSLELGDSALYFCASSVAGTGGAEQYFGPGTRLTVT.

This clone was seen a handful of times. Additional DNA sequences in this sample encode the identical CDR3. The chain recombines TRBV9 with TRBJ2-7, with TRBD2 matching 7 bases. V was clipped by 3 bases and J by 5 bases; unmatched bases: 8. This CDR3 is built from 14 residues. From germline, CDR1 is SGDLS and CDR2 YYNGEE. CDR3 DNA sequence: TGTGCCAGCAGCGGTGGGGAGGGCCTCAACGAGCAGTACTTC. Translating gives CASSGGEGLNEQYF.

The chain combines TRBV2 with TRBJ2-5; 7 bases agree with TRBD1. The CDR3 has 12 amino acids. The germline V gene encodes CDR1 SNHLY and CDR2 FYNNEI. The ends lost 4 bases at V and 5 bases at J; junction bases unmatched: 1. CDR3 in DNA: TGTGCCAGCAGTGTAGGGGGCGAGACCCAGTACTTC. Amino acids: CASSVGGETQYF.